This TCR beta chain is drawn from a study of spatial heterogeneity in lung cancer. This clonotype was picked up a small number of times. The CDR3 is 16 amino acids. Unmatched junction bases numbered 7, after V lost 5 bases and J lost 1 base. In TCRdb, the 5' RACE reads were re-called with MiXCR into one record per CDR3 protein. This sample has about 120,000 distinct CDR3 sequences, with approximately 10% found just once. Time point meaning: blood at routine non-recurrence follow-up after resection. The specimen was PBMCs, collected at follow-up. The clonotype originates from a female donor with early-stage non-small cell lung cancer. The rearrangement links TRBV12-3 or TRBV12-4 to TRBJ2-3; 9 positions match TRBD1. The CDR3 nucleotides read TGTGCCAGCAGTCGAGGGACAGGGTTGGGCACAGATACGCAGTATTTT. It specifies CASSRGTGLGTDTQYF.